Below, 14 T cell receptor beta chains from the same sample are listed, as sequenced in a study of blood T cells in healthy people across ages. Sample-barcoded 5' priming and a J-beta primer mix drove a second PCR of about 7 to 11 cycles. Via MiXCR, TCRdb re-called the 5' RACE reads, giving one row per CDR3 protein. This sample has 1,100,000 or so distinct CDR3 sequences, with 35% to 50% found just once. Source material: blood. These receptors all come from a woman in her fifties or sixties in good health.

A few counts support this clonotype. V is TRBV12-3 or TRBV12-4 and J is TRBJ1-4; D remains unclear. The CDR3 loop spans 14 amino acids. The germline V and J ends were trimmed by 8 bases and 0 bases, with 10 bases remaining between them. CDR3 in amino acids: CASARASTNEKLFF. DNA for the CDR3: TGTGCCAGCGCCCGGGCCTCAACTAATGAAAAACTGTTTTTT.

The V gene is TRBV11-2, the J gene TRBJ2-1; TRBD2 matches at 8 bases. The CDR3 has 17 amino acids. The germline V gene has CDR1 SGHAT and CDR2 FQNNGV. With V trimmed by 1 base and J by 2 bases, 7 bases remained unmatched. CDR3 in DNA: TGTGCCAGCAGCTTAGGGGCGCGCGGGGGGCCCTACAATGAGCAGTTCTTC. The encoded protein is CASSLGARGGPYNEQFF.

With regard to this clonotype: Germline and junction disagree at one end, which may indicate a read error. The chain links TRBV6-6 to TRBJ2-7; tentative D call: TRBD1 (6 bases). CDR1 is MNHNY and CDR2 is SVGAGI in the germline V gene (reference sequence). The CDR3 has 13 residues. This CDR3 is CASSAGVSYKQYF. CDR3 DNA: TGTGCCAGCTCTGCAGGGGTCTCCTACAAGCAGTACTTC.

V and J are TRBV6-5 and TRBJ2-5; D might be TRBD2 (7 bases). The J call is doubtful: the DNA matches TRBJ2-7 better. CDR3 length equals 14 residues. CDR1 MNHEY and CDR2 SVGAGI come from the germline V gene. The CDR3 region has the DNA TGTGCCAGCAGTTACGGACTAGGGGGTTACGAGCAGTACTTC. The encoded protein is CASSYGLGGYEQYF.

This clonotype was seen a handful of times. Being one base from a much bigger clone, this may be a read error. The chain links TRBV6-5 to TRBJ1-2, with a possible D match to TRBD1 (6 bases). There are 14 residues in the CDR3. Looked up from germline, CDR1 is MNHEY and CDR2 is SVGAGI. Trimming stripped 5 bases from V and 4 bases from J, with 14 bases between. The CDR3 DNA reads as TGTGCCAGCAGTGTGGGGGGCTGGAGCTATGGCTACACCTTC. Encoded protein: CASSVGGWSYGYTF.

The chain is built from TRBV6-5 and TRBJ2-5; 8 bases map to TRBD2. The DNA matches TRBJ2-7 better at its end, which makes the J call doubtful. The CDR3 runs to 14 residues. Germline assignment: CDR1 MNHEY and CDR2 SVGAGI. For the CDR3, the DNA is TGTGCCAGCAGTTACTCCGGGACTAGTTCCGAGCAGTACTTC. It is translated as CASSYSGTSSEQYF.

This clonotype was found a few times. The chain uses TRBV7-8 and TRBJ2-2; tentative D call: TRBD2 (6 bases). Germline V gives CDR1 SGHVS, CDR2 FQNEAQ. This CDR3 region has 19 residues. V lost 6 bases and J lost 0, with 23 bases in between. CDR3 DNA: TGTGCCAGCAGACCCAATACGGGGGTGGGAAGAACGAACACCGGGGAGCTGTTTTTT. Translation gives CASRPNTGVGRTNTGELFF.

The rearrangement joins TRBV20-1 to TRBJ2-4; possible D gene TRBD1, 6 bases. The tail of the sequence fits TRBJ2-7 better, so the J call may be wrong. This CDR3 is 13 amino acids long. Germline V gene data show CDR1 as DFQATT and CDR2 as SNEGSKA (reference sequence). The CDR3 loop is CSAPAGVACEQYF. The CDR3, as DNA: TGCAGTGCGCCAGCAGGGGTTGCCTGCGAGCAGTACTTC.

V usage is TRBV9 and J usage is TRBJ2-1; D is ambiguous. V shed 2 bases and J shed 2 bases, with 5 bases lying between them. CDR3 length equals 13 residues. Germline CDR1 SGDLS, CDR2 YYNGEE. The CDR3 sequence is CASSVDTYNEQFF. CDR3 DNA: TGTGCCAGCAGCGTCGATACCTACAATGAGCAGTTCTTC.

CDR3 amino acids: CASSQVSAGGEQYF. The CDR3 DNA reads TGCGCCAGCAGCCAAGTTTCGGCGGGTGGCGAGCAGTACTTC. The chain combines TRBV4-1 with TRBJ2-5; TRBD2 might be the D (5 bases). Judging by the DNA end, TRBJ2-7 fits better; the J call may be wrong. The CDR3 has 14 residues. CDR1 is MGHRA and CDR2 is YSYEKL in the germline V gene.

This clonotype showed up just a few times. This chain joins TRBV5-6 and TRBJ2-7; TRBD2 matches at 7 bases. The ends lost 1 base at V and 0 bases at J; junction bases unmatched: 13. The CDR3 is 18 residues long. Germline V gene data show CDR1 as SGHDT and CDR2 as YYEEEE. Here the CDR3 reads CASSLFRRLADSSYEQYF. The CDR3 DNA sequence: TGTGCCAGCAGCTTGTTTCGTCGGCTAGCGGATAGCTCCTACGAGCAGTACTTC.

This clonotype was seen a few times. This chain joins TRBV12-3 or TRBV12-4 and TRBJ2-2; D is ambiguous. V dropped 1 base and J dropped 6 bases, with 9 bases sitting between them. The CDR3 covers 14 residues. The CDR3 here is CASSLGWGPGELFF. In DNA, the CDR3 is TGTGCCAGCAGTTTAGGTTGGGGTCCCGGGGAGCTGTTTTTT.

This clonotype has just a few counts. The rearrangement links TRBV28 to TRBJ1-2; perhaps TRBD1 as D (6 bases). CDR3 size: 14 residues. The germline V gene has CDR1 MDHEN and CDR2 SYDVKM. Deletions cut 2 bases from V and 7 bases from J, with 14 bases between. The CDR3 bases are TGTGCCAGCAGTTTACTGCGGGGGCAGGGTGGCTACACCTTC. Translation gives CASSLLRGQGGYTF.

This clonotype has more than one count but fewer than ten. The rearrangement links TRBV27 to TRBJ1-2, with a weak D call TRBD1 (6 bases). The V end lost 5 bases, the J end lost 7 bases, and 23 bases lay between the germline ends. The V gene's germline CDR1 is MNHEY and CDR2 SMNVEV (reference sequence). CDR3 length: 16 amino acids. CDR3 loop: CASSPPGGGGNFGYTF. CDR3 sequence (DNA): TGTGCCAGCAGTCCCCCGGGAGGGGGAGGAAATTTTGGCTACACCTTC.